This TCR beta chain came from a study of blood T cell repertoires in COVID-19. The CDR3 length is 18 residues. Per the germline V gene, CDR1 is SGHRS and CDR2 is YFSETQ. Trimming removed 0 bases from V and 4 bases from J; junction bases left unmatched: 5. In the original workflow: Amplification of reference gene primers provided the estimated nucleated cell counts. Using immunoSEQ multiplex PCR, the repertoire was profiled, and TCRdb retains in-frame clones only, with some absent. V, J and clone size are those of that table, while D and trimming were read from the DNA. This sample has some 48,000 clones, with about 86% found just once. A single count supports this clone.

The V call is TRBV5-1, the J call TRBJ2-3, with 16 bases lining up with TRBD2. The TCR originated in a human donor in a cohort sampled during active COVID-19. Sequenced input: peripheral blood. CDR3 bases: TGCGCCAGCAGCTTGGCGGGGACTAGCGGGGGGGCTTCAGATACGCAGTATTTT. Residues: CASSLAGTSGGASDTQYF.